These 18 T cell receptor beta chains were all obtained from the same sample, sequenced in a study of CD8 T cells in Susac syndrome. The RNA input was roughly 0.45 to 1 ug, and it was reverse transcribed with random hexamers. TCRdb itself ran the immunoSEQ multiplex PCR reads through MiXCR, one entry per CDR3 protein. Here the sample spans about 180,000 distinct CDR3 sequences, 90% to 95% being singletons. Sequencing input: CD4+ T cells from PBMCs. Receptor source: a human donor with multiple sclerosis.

The V gene is TRBV28, the J gene TRBJ2-4; 7 positions agree with TRBD1. V shed 5 bases, J shed 0 bases, and the junction held 7 bases outside the gene matches. CDR3 length: 16 amino acids. The germline V gene encodes CDR1 MDHEN and CDR2 SYDVKM. The CDR3 DNA follows: TGTGCCAGCAGTCTGTCGGGACAGCTAGCCAAAAACATTCAGTACTTC. This gives the protein CASSLSGQLAKNIQYF.

The chain employs TRBV9 and TRBJ1-2, with 7 bases aligning to TRBD1. V trimming: 0 bases; J trimming: 4 bases; junction bases outside the gene matches: 3. Looked up from germline, CDR1 is SGDLS and CDR2 is YYNGEE. This CDR3 is 14 amino acids long. The chain's CDR3 is CASSVAGGGYGYTF. CDR3 DNA sequence: TGTGCCAGCAGCGTAGCAGGGGGGGGCTATGGCTACACCTTC.

The V call is TRBV5-4, the J call TRBJ2-5; D gene ambiguous. V was shortened by 0 bases and J by 5 bases, with 8 bases between the two germline ends. Germline-derived CDR1 and CDR2 are SGHNT and YYREEE (reference sequence). This CDR3 has 13 amino acids. The CDR3: CASSLEGRETQYF. CDR3 nucleotides: TGTGCCAGCAGCTTGGAAGGGCGGGAGACCCAGTACTTC.

This clonotype was observed at least ten times. J is TRBJ1-1 and V is TRBV18; D gene uncertain. The V gene lost 8 bases and the J gene lost 0 bases, with 10 bases spanning the gap. The CDR3 is 13 amino acids. Germline CDR1 reads KGHSH; CDR2 reads LQKENI. CDR3 region: CASSPTVNTEAFF. As DNA, the CDR3 is TGTGCCAGCAGCCCTACAGTGAACACTGAAGCTTTCTTT.

The gene calls are TRBV20-1 and TRBJ2-5, with 7 bases matching TRBD1. There are 13 residues in the CDR3. The V and J ends lost 6 bases and 5 bases, in that order; junction bases with no gene match: 9. Looked up from germline, CDR1 is DFQATT and CDR2 is SNEGSKA (reference sequence). This chain's CDR3 is CSAGDSSGETQYF. The CDR3 DNA reads TGCAGTGCGGGGGACAGCTCCGGGGAGACCCAGTACTTC.

The chain combines TRBV9 with TRBJ2-7; 10 bases agree with TRBD1. The CDR3 is made up of 17 amino acids. Germline V CDR1 and CDR2: SGDLS, YYNGEE. Losses at the gene ends were 6 bases for V and 6 bases for J; bases not matched to a gene: 18. The CDR3 is CASIRPGDRGYFTEQYF. In DNA, the CDR3 is TGTGCCAGCATTCGCCCCGGGGACAGGGGCTATTTTACCGAGCAGTACTTC.

This sequence joins TRBV20-1 and TRBJ2-3; 10 nucleotides agree with TRBD2. Germline-derived CDR1 and CDR2 are DFQATT and SNEGSKA (reference sequence). This CDR3 has 15 residues. V shed 2 bases and J 1 base; nucleotides not matched to a gene: 3. CDR3 sequence: CSARPGTSGTDTQYF. The CDR3 DNA sequence: TGCAGTGCTAGACCCGGGACTAGCGGCACAGATACGCAGTATTTT.

CDR3 region: CASSIRGFNYGYTF. The CDR3 DNA is TGTGCCAGCAGTATCAGGGGATTTAACTATGGCTACACCTTC. J is TRBJ1-2 and V is TRBV12-3 or TRBV12-4, with D possibly matching TRBD1 (6 bases). The V and J ends lost 5 bases and 1 base respectively, with 11 bases between them. This CDR3 comprises 14 residues.

The chain combines TRBV28 with TRBJ2-7, with D perhaps matching TRBD1 (6 bases). CDR1 is MDHEN, CDR2 SYDVKM, per germline. The V end was cut by 6 bases, the J end by 2 bases, with 11 bases between. There are 13 residues in the CDR3. CDR3 sequence (DNA): TGTGCCAGCAGGGGGGACATTGCCTACGAGCAGTACTTC. Protein product: CASRGDIAYEQYF.

This sequence joins TRBV7-8 and TRBJ2-3, with D uncertain. The V and J ends lost 5 bases and 2 bases respectively, with 11 bases between them. In germline, CDR1 is SGHVS, CDR2 FQNEAQ. CDR3 length: 14 residues. The CDR3 DNA sequence: TGTGCCAGCAGCGAAAGCGCCACCACAGATACGCAGTATTTT. It translates to CASSESATTDTQYF.

Note on this clonotype: A junction end diverges from the germline sequence, so it may reflect a read error. The V gene is TRBV5-4, the J gene TRBJ2-7; D gene ambiguous. CDR1 is SGHNT and CDR2 is YYREEE in the germline V gene (reference sequence). The CDR3 is 13 amino acids. The CDR3 nucleotides are TGTGCCAGCAGCTTGGGTCACTCCCACGAGCAGTACTTC. It encodes CASSLGHSHEQYF.

The J gene is TRBJ1-1, the V gene TRBV20-1; TRBD1 matches at 7 bases. The CDR3 consists of 12 residues. J was trimmed by 8 bases and V by 0 bases; bases with no gene match: 3. Germline V gene data show CDR1 as DFQATT and CDR2 as SNEGSKA (reference sequence). The CDR3 is CSARESGQEAFF. As DNA, the CDR3 is TGCAGTGCTAGAGAATCGGGACAGGAAGCTTTCTTT.

The gene calls are TRBV3-1 and TRBJ1-1; D not certain. There are 14 residues in the CDR3. CDR1 and CDR2 from the germline V gene are LGHDT and YNNKEL (reference sequence). Trimming stripped 4 bases from V and 8 bases from J, with 17 bases between. The CDR3 is CASSPPSGRREAFF. In DNA form, the CDR3 reads TGTGCCAGCAGCCCGCCCAGTGGTAGGAGAGAAGCTTTCTTT.

The chain carries TRBV19 and TRBJ2-7; D is possibly TRBD2 (7 bases). This CDR3 spans 15 amino acids. The V and J ends lost 8 bases and 3 bases respectively, with 20 bases between them. In germline, CDR1 is LNHDA, CDR2 SQIVND (reference sequence). CDR3 DNA sequence: TGTGCCAGTGCCCTGGGGGGGGCCAATATCTACGAGCAGTACTTC. It specifies CASALGGANIYEQYF.

V is TRBV4-1 and J is TRBJ2-7, with 13 nucleotides matching TRBD2. The germline V gene has CDR1 MGHRA and CDR2 YSYEKL. With 0 bases clipped from V and 3 bases from J, the junction kept 2 bases outside the gene matches. The CDR3 spans 16 residues. Here the CDR3 DNA reads TGCGCCAGCAGCCAAGAACGGACTAGCGGGGGCTACGAGCAGTACTTC. This gives the protein CASSQERTSGGYEQYF.

The genes are TRBV4-2 and TRBJ1-2; D uncertain. V lost 4 bases and J 8 bases, leaving 11 bases between the germline ends. The CDR3 has 12 amino acids. The germline CDR1 and CDR2 sequences are LGHNA and YNFKEQ. The CDR3 region has the DNA TGTGCCAGCAGCCCTTCGAAACACGGCTACACCTTC. Protein: CASSPSKHGYTF.

V and J are TRBV19 and TRBJ1-3, with TRBD1 as a possible D gene (5 bases). The germline V and J ends were trimmed by 9 bases and 0 bases, with 15 bases remaining between them. This CDR3 is 15 amino acids long. Germline lookup yields CDR1 LNHDA and CDR2 SQIVND (reference sequence). The CDR3 is CASGTTWSSGNTIYF. The CDR3 region has the DNA TGTGCCAGCGGGACGACTTGGAGCTCTGGAAACACCATATATTTT.

J is TRBJ2-7 and V is TRBV3-1; tentative D call: TRBD1 (7 bases). This CDR3 comprises 13 residues. V was trimmed by 4 bases and J by 7 bases, leaving 14 bases between them. From germline, CDR1 is LGHDT and CDR2 YNNKEL (reference sequence). DNA for the CDR3: TGTGCCAGCAGCCGCAGGGGGGAAGGAGAGCAGTACTTC. Its translation is CASSRRGEGEQYF.